This T cell receptor (beta chain) is drawn from a study of patients and donors after allogeneic stem cell transplantation. TCRdb re-derived calls from the RT-PCR reads in MiXCR, one entry per CDR3 protein. The sample records 800,000 to 1,000,000 distinct CDR3 sequences, roughly 18% being singletons. The length of the CDR3 is 13 residues. V was clipped by 3 bases and J by 7 bases, with 15 bases between them. Germline loops: CDR1 GTSNPN, CDR2 SVGIG (reference sequence). The sequenced sample consisted of blood, either unsorted or a sorted T cell fraction (not recorded which). This TCR came from a human donor who was either an allogeneic HSCT recipient or a stem cell or donor lymphocyte infusion donor (not recorded which). It is not recorded whose cells these are; they may come from a transplant donor. V is TRBV30 and J is TRBJ1-2; D perhaps matches TRBD1 (5 bases). The CDR3 sequence: CAWRPGTRSGYTF. DNA of the CDR3: TGTGCCTGGAGGCCCGGGACCAGGAGTGGCTACACCTTC.